The 9 T cell receptor beta chains in this list originate from one sample, sequenced in a study of T cells in Graves' hyperthyroidism and ophthalmopathy. RNA transcripts yielded amplified TCR beta CDR3 regions. An initial round of RT-PCR targeting the TCR CDR3 relied on the HTBI primer set. MiXCR was run by TCRdb on the multiplex PCR reads, yielding one entry per CDR3 protein. The sample lists about 540,000 distinct CDR3 sequences; 40% to 55% were seen once. The specimen was peripheral blood or thyroid tissue (not recorded which). The receptors come from a woman aged 18 to 35 with Graves' hyperthyroidism.

Comment on this clonotype: At one boundary the junction diverges from the germline segment, which might be a read error. V is TRBV7-9 and J is TRBJ1-3; D might be TRBD1 (6 bases). The CDR3 has 15 amino acids. Germline V gene lookup returns CDR1 SEHNR and CDR2 FQNEAQ (reference sequence). The CDR3 DNA is TGCGCCAACAGCGACTTGGACAGCTCTGGAAACACCATATATTTT. Its protein is CANSDLDSSGNTIYF.

The chain employs TRBV14 and TRBJ1-1; no firm D call. Trimming removed 3 bases at V and 3 bases at J, with 8 bases between. The CDR3 is made up of 13 amino acids. CDR1 and CDR2 (germline): SGHDN, FVKESK. This CDR3 reads CASSHDRDTEAFF. CDR3 coding DNA: TGTGCCAGCAGCCATGATCGGGACACTGAAGCTTTCTTT.

This clonotype was picked up a small number of times. One end of the junction fails to match germline, which may point to a read error. The chain joins TRBV7-3 to TRBJ2-2, with D maybe TRBD2 (5 bases). Germline values: CDR1 SGHTA, CDR2 FQGTGA. The CDR3 is 13 residues long. The CDR3 DNA sequence: TGTGCCAGCGGCTTACTAGAGACCGGGGAGCTGTTTTTT. Its translation: CASGLLETGELFF.

As concerns this clonotype: A clone one base away is much larger, so this may be a read error. This rearrangement joins TRBV29-1 to TRBJ1-2; 8 bases are shared with TRBD1. V lost 3 bases to trimming and J lost 2 bases; unmatched junction nucleotides: 2. The CDR3 contains 13 residues. Germline V gives CDR1 SQVTM, CDR2 ANQGSEA. In DNA form, the CDR3 reads TGCAGCGTTGAGGACAGGGAGAACTATGGCTACACCTTC. As protein: CSVEDRENYGYTF.

This clonotype has a single count. The chain employs TRBV7-9 and TRBJ1-4; D is uncertain. The CDR3 is 14 amino acids. Between the trimmed V and J ends, which lost 3 bases and 5 bases, there was a span of 10 bases. Germline CDR1 SEHNR, CDR2 FQNEAQ (reference sequence). The CDR3 region is CASSFGPGNEKLFF. The CDR3 region has the DNA TGTGCCAGCAGCTTTGGCCCAGGAAATGAAAAACTGTTTTTT.

The chain couples TRBV9 to TRBJ2-2, with D possibly matching TRBD2 (5 bases). Germline CDR1 and CDR2: SGDLS and YYNGEE. The V and J ends lost 0 bases and 3 bases respectively, with 9 bases between them. The CDR3 consists of 15 residues. The CDR3 sequence is CASSVDEGYTGELFF. CDR3 nucleotides: TGTGCCAGCAGCGTAGATGAGGGATACACCGGGGAGCTGTTTTTT.

The chain links TRBV5-1 to TRBJ2-7; the D gene could be TRBD1 or TRBD2 (5 bases each). Germline V gene data show CDR1 as SGHRS and CDR2 as YFSETQ. This CDR3 region has 16 residues. The V end lost 4 bases, the J end lost 0 bases, and 17 bases lay between the germline ends. The CDR3 nucleotides are TGCGCCAGCAGCGCGTCCGGGACCGCGAGCTCCTACGAGCAGTACTTC. It yields the protein CASSASGTASSYEQYF.

This clonotype was detected many times. The chain couples TRBV19 to TRBJ2-6; D could derive from TRBD1 or TRBD2 (5 bases each). The CDR3 is 16 residues long. V lost 1 base and J 4 bases, leaving 11 bases between the germline ends. Germline assignment: CDR1 LNHDA and CDR2 SQIVND (reference sequence). The CDR3 spells CASSIAEGLGANVLTF. The CDR3 region has the DNA TGTGCCAGTAGTATAGCAGAGGGGCTGGGGGCCAACGTCCTGACTTTC. The whole variable domain, remainder taken from reference TRBV19 and TRBJ2-6, is DGGITQSPKYLFRKEGQNVTLSCEQNLNHDAMYWYRQDPGQGLRLIYYSQIVNDFQKGDIAEGYSVSREKKESFPLTVTSAQKNPTAFYLCASSIAEGLGANVLTFGAGSRLTVL.

As to this clonotype: Being one base from a much bigger clone, this may be a read error. This chain links TRBV20-1 with TRBJ2-5; possibly TRBD2 for D (5 bases). V lost 3 bases to trimming and J lost 3 bases, with 5 bases between them. The CDR3 runs 11 residues. Per germline, CDR1 DFQATT and CDR2 SNEGSKA (reference sequence). DNA of the CDR3: TGCAGTGCTAGGGAGGAAGAGACCCAGTACTTC. Translated, it gives CSAREEETQYF.